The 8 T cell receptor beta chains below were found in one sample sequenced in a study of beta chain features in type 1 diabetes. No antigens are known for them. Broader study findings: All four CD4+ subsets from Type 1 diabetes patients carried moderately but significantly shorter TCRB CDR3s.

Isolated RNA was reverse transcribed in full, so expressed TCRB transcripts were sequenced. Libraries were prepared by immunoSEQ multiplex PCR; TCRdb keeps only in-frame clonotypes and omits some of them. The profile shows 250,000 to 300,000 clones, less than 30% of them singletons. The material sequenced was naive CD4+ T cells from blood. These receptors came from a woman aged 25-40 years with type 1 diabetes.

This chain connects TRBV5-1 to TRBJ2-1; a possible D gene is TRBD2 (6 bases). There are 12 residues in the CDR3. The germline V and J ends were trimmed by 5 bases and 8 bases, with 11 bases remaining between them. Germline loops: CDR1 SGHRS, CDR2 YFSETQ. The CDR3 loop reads CASRSAGDEQFF. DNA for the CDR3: TGCGCCAGCAGATCAGCGGGCGATGAGCAGTTCTTC.

CDR3 in amino acids: CAWRAPYNEQFF. The CDR3, as DNA: TGTGCCTGGAGGGCCCCCTACAATGAGCAGTTCTTC. V usage is TRBV30 and J usage is TRBJ2-1; D unclear. Germline CDR1 GTSNPN, CDR2 SVGIG (reference sequence). V was clipped by 3 bases and J by 2 bases, with 5 bases between them. The CDR3 extends over 12 amino acids.

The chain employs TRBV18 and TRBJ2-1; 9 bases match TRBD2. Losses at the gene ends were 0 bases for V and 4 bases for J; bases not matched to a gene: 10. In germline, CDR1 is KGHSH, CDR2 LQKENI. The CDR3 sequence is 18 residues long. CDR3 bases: TGTGCCAGCTCACCACCGTTTTCGGGTCTAGCGGGATACAATGAGCAGTTCTTC. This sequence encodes CASSPPFSGLAGYNEQFF.

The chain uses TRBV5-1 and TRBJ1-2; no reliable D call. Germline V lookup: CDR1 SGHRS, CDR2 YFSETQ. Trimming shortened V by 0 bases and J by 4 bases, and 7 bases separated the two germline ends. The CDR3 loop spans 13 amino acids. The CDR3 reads CASSLADTYGYTF. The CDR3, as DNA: TGCGCCAGCAGCTTGGCCGACACCTATGGCTACACCTTC.

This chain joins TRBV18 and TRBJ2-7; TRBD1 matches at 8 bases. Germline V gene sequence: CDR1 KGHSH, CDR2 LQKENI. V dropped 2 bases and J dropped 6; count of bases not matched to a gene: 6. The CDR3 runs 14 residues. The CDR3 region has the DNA TGTGCCAGCTCACCATCCGGACAGGGAGTCGAGCAGTACTTC. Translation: CASSPSGQGVEQYF.

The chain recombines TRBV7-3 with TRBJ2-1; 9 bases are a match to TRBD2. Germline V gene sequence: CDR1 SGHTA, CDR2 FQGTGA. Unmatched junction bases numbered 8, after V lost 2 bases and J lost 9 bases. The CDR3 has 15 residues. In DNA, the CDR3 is TGTGCCAGCAGCTTACGGCTAGCGGGATGGAGTGAGCAGTTCTTC. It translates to CASSLRLAGWSEQFF.

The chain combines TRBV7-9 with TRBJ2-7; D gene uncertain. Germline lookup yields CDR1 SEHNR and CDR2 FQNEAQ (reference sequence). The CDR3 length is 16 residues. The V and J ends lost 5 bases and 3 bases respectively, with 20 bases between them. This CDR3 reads CASSIRSTEYNYEQYF. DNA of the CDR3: TGTGCCAGCAGCATAAGAAGTACAGAGTACAACTACGAGCAGTACTTC.

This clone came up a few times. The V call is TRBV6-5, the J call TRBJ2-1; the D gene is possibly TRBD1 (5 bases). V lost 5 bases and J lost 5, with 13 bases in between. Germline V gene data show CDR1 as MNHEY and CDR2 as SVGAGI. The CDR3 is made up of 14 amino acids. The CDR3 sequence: CASSPTIRDNEQFF. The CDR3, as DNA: TGTGCCAGCAGTCCAACTATCAGGGACAATGAGCAGTTCTTC.